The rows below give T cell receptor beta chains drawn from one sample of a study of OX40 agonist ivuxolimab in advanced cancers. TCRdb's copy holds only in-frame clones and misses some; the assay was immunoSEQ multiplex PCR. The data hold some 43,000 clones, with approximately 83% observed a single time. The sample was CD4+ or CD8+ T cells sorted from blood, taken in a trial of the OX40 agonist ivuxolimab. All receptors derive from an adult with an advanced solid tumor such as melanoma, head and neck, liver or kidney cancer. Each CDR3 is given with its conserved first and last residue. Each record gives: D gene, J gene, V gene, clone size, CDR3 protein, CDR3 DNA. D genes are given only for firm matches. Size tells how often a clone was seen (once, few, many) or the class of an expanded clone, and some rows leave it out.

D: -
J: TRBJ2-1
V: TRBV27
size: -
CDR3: CASSLGLYNEQFF
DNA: TGTGCCAGCAGTCTCGGACTATACAATGAGCAGTTCTTC

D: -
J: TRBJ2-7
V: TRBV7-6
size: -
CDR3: CASSSQFSPEQYF
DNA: TGTGCCAGCAGCTCCCAGTTCTCTCCCGAGCAGTACTTC

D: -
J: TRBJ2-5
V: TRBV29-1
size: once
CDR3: CSVIPISVPEGTQYF
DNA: TGCAGCGTTATTCCCATTAGCGTTCCCGAAGGGACCCAGTACTTC

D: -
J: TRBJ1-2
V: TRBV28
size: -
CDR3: CASSSLDRKGGYYTF
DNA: TGTGCCAGCAGTTCGCTTGACCGAAAGGGAGGATACTACACCTTC

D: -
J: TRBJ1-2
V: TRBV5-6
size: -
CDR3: CASSLSRDGYTF
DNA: TGTGCCAGCAGCTTGTCCAGGGATGGCTACACCTTC

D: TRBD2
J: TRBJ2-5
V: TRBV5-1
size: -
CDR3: CASSLSGGTSGSIWETQYF
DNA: TGCGCCAGCAGCTTGTCGGGGGGGACTAGCGGGAGTATTTGGGAGACCCAGTACTTC

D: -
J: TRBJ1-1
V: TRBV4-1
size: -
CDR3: CASSQEQLNTEAFF
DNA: TGCGCCAGCAGCCAGGAACAGCTGAACACTGAAGCTTTCTTT

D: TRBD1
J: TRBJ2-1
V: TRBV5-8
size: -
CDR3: CASSLGTGTGDYNEQFF
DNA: TGTGCCAGCAGCTTGGGAACCGGGACAGGAGACTACAATGAGCAGTTCTTC

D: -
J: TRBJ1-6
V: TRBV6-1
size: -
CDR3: CASEGEGYSPLHF
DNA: TGTGCCAGCGAGGGGGAGGGGTATTCACCCCTCCACTTT

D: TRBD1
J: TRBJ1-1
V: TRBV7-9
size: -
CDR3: CASSIDRGMNTEAFF
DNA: TGTGCCAGCAGCATAGACAGGGGGATGAACACTGAAGCTTTCTTT

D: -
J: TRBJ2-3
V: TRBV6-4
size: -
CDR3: CASSRWVGDTQYF
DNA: TGTGCCAGCAGTCGCTGGGTGGGAGATACGCAGTATTTT

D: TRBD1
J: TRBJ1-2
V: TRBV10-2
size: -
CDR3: CASSAESRTDRVKYGYTF
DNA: TGCGCCAGCAGTGCGGAGAGTCGAACGGACAGGGTCAAGTATGGCTACACCTTC

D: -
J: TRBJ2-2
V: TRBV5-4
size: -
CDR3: CASSFPPGELFF
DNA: TGTGCCAGCAGCTTCCCTCCTGGGGAGCTGTTTTTT

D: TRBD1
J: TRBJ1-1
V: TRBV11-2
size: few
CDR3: CASSLQGGSEAFF
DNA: TGTGCCAGCAGCCTACAGGGGGGTTCTGAAGCTTTCTTT

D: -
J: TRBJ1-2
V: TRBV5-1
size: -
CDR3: CASSPRTPRKVMLGYTF
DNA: TGCGCCAGCAGCCCGCGGACACCCCGCAAGGTCATGTTGGGCTACACCTTC

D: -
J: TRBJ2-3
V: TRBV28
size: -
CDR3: CASSPLQAPDTQYF
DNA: TGTGCCAGCAGCCCTCTACAGGCCCCAGATACGCAGTATTTT

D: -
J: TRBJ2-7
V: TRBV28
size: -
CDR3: CASRREAYEQYF
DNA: TGTGCCAGCAGAAGGGAGGCCTACGAGCAGTACTTC

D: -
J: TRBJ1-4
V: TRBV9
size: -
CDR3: CASSPGGASNEKLFF
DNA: TGTGCCAGCAGCCCAGGAGGGGCCTCTAATGAAAAACTGTTTTTT

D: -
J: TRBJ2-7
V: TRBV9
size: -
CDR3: CASSVEGSAGGEQYF
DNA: TGTGCCAGCAGCGTAGAAGGTAGCGCCGGGGGAGAGCAGTACTTC

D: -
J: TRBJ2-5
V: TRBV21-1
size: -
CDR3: CASSKGKGKETQYF
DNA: TGTGCCAGCAGCAAAGGTAAGGGAAAAGAGACCCAGTACTTC

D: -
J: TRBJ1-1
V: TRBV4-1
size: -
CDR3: CASSPDPDGGNTEAFF
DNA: TGCGCCAGCAGCCCCGACCCGGACGGGGGAAACACTGAAGCTTTCTTT

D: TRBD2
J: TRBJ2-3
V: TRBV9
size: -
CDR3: CASSVGLAGVTDTQYF
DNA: TGTGCCAGCAGCGTAGGGCTAGCGGGAGTTACAGATACGCAGTATTTT

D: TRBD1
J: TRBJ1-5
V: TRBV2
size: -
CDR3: CASGTGPGQPQHF
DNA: TGTGCCAGCGGGACAGGGCCAGGACAGCCCCAGCATTTT

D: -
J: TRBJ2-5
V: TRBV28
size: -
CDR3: CASSRTPGTPEQETQYF
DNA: TGTGCCAGCAGCCGAACCCCCGGGACGCCTGAACAAGAGACCCAGTACTTC

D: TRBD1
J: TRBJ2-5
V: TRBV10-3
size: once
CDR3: CAISETRDRGSEETQYF
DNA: TGTGCCATCAGTGAGACGAGGGACAGGGGCTCGGAAGAGACCCAGTACTTC

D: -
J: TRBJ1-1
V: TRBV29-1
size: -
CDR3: CSVEDEQGSAIPEAFF
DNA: TGCAGCGTTGAAGATGAACAGGGTTCGGCGATCCCTGAAGCTTTCTTT

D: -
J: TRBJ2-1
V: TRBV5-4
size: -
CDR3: CASSSTLGYNEQFF
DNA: TGTGCCAGCAGCTCTACCTTAGGCTACAATGAGCAGTTCTTC

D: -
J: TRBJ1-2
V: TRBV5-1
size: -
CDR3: CASSLGFGRESHGYTF
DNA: TGCGCCAGCAGCTTGGGATTCGGCAGGGAGTCTCATGGCTACACCTTC

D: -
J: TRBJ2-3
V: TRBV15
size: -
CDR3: CATSSSGLRSDTQYF
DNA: TGTGCCACCAGCAGTAGTGGACTCAGATCGGATACGCAGTATTTT

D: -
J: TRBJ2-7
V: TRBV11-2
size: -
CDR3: CASSLGGTYEQYF
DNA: TGTGCCAGCAGCTTAGGAGGAACCTACGAGCAGTACTTC

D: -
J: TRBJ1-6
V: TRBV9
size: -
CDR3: CASSVFAESPLHF
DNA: TGTGCCAGCAGCGTATTCGCAGAGTCACCCCTCCACTTT

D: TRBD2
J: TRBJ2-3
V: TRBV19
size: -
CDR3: CASSIQAGSTDTQYF
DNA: TGTGCCAGTAGTATCCAAGCGGGGAGCACAGATACGCAGTATTTT

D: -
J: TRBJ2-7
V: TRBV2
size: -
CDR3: CASSGGLEQYF
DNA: TGTGCCAGCAGTGGAGGGCTCGAGCAGTACTTC

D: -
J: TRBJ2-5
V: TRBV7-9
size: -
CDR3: CASSRPPETQYF
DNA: TGTGCCAGCAGCCGCCCTCCGGAGACCCAGTACTTC